The 7 T cell receptor beta chains in this list originate from one sample, sequenced in a study of cytomegalovirus exposure and HLA in healthy donors. The PCR had 60 Vbeta and 13 Jbeta primers. The table came from immunoSEQ multiplex PCR; TCRdb's copy has only in-frame clones and leaves some out. Of about 140,000 clones in the sample, roughly 80% are singletons; the top ten hold approximately 8.8%. Sequencing was carried out using PBMCs. These receptor sequences come from a woman between 50 and 59 years old in good health and CMV-seropositive.

This chain joins TRBV29-1 and TRBJ1-2, with D unclear. The CDR3 runs to 10 residues. Germline V CDR1 and CDR2: SQVTM, ANQGSEA. V was trimmed by 4 bases and J by 6 bases, leaving 6 bases between them. The CDR3 loop reads CSVVADGYTF. CDR3 bases: TGCAGCGTTGTTGCGGATGGCTACACCTTC.

The chain recombines TRBV11-3 with TRBJ1-2; TRBD1 agrees at 8 bases. This CDR3 has 13 residues. Germline assignment: CDR1 SGHNT and CDR2 YENEEA. J lost 3 bases, V lost 4 bases, and 1 base had no gene match. The CDR3: CASSSGQDYGYTF. The CDR3 DNA is TGTGCCAGCAGCTCGGGACAGGACTATGGCTACACCTTC.

V usage is TRBV7-2 and J usage is TRBJ1-1; D remains ambiguous. Trimming removed 1 base at V and 4 bases at J, with 10 bases between. The V gene's germline CDR1 is SGHTA and CDR2 FQGNSA. The CDR3 consists of 14 residues. The CDR3 spells CASSLEEETTEAFF. CDR3 nucleotides: TGTGCCAGCAGCTTAGAAGAGGAGACCACTGAAGCTTTCTTT.

The V gene is TRBV6-4, the J gene TRBJ2-7, with unresolved D. V lost 4 bases, J lost 1 base, and 11 bases lay in between. CDR3 length: 14 residues. Germline loops: CDR1 MRHNA, CDR2 SNTAGT. CDR3 DNA sequence: TGTGCCAGCAGTGCAGATGGGCAGTCCTACGAGCAGTACTTC. Translation gives CASSADGQSYEQYF.

The DNA for the CDR3 is TGCAGCGTTGAGGGCAGGGGTTACTACAATGAGCAGTTCTTC. It yields the protein CSVEGRGYYNEQFF. The chain joins TRBV29-1 to TRBJ2-1; D possibly corresponds to TRBD1 (6 bases). V was cut by 3 bases and J by 3 bases, with 12 bases left in between. Germline assignment: CDR1 SQVTM and CDR2 ANQGSEA. The CDR3 runs 14 residues.

The genes are TRBV5-1 and TRBJ2-1; 12 bases agree with TRBD1. The V gene end was trimmed by 4 bases and the J gene end by 9 bases; junction bases not matched to a gene: 11. Germline lookup yields CDR1 SGHRS and CDR2 YFSETQ. The CDR3 runs 16 residues. CDR3 nucleotides: TGCGCCAGCAGCCCGGCGGGACAGGGGGCGTGGGTTGAGCAGTTCTTC. Amino acid sequence: CASSPAGQGAWVEQFF. Filled out from reference TRBV5-1 and TRBJ2-1, the complete variable domain reads KAGVTQTPRYLIKTRGQQVTLSCSPISGHRSVSWYQQTPGQGLQFLFEYFSETQRNKGNFPGRFSGRQFSNSRSEMNVSTLELGDSALYLCASSPAGQGAWVEQFFGPGTRLTVL.

This clone has more than one count but fewer than ten. The V call is TRBV5-1, the J call TRBJ2-2, with 15 bases fitting TRBD2. The CDR3 extends over 18 amino acids. CDR1 is SGHRS and CDR2 is YFSETQ in the germline V gene. V shed 4 bases, J shed 4 bases, and the junction held 8 bases outside the gene matches. For the CDR3, the DNA is TGCGCCAGCAGCCGGACTAGCGGGGGGGCCATGGGCACCGGGGAGCTGTTTTTT. It codes for CASSRTSGGAMGTGELFF.